Many counts were recorded for the clone carrying this T cell receptor (beta chain). This entry comes from a study of early T cells in non-severe SARS-CoV-2 infection. Study at large: The authors sequenced bulk RNA from unsorted whole blood, leaving chains unpaired.

The CDR3 consists of 10 residues. Deletions cut 5 bases from V and 3 bases from J, with 2 bases between. Germline CDR1 and CDR2: SQVTM and ANQGSEA. TCRdb reprocessed the 5' RACE reads with MiXCR, giving one entry per CDR3 protein. The repertoire holds about 100,000 distinct CDR3 sequences, with about 12% as singletons. The sequence was collected from an adult who was a healthcare worker with PCR-confirmed SARS-CoV-2 infection or an uninfected control (not recorded which). The V call is TRBV29-1, the J call TRBJ2-1; no clear D gene. Sequencing input: whole blood. Here the CDR3 reads CSVNYNEQFF. In DNA, the CDR3 is TGCAGCGTTAACTACAATGAGCAGTTCTTC.